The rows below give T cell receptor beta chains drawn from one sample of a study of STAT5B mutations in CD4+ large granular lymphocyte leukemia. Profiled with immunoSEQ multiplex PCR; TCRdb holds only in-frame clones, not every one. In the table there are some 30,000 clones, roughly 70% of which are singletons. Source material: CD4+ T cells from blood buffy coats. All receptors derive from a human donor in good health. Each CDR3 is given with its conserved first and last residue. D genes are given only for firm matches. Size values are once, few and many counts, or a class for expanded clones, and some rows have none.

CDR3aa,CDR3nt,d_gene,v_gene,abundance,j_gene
CASSVVTNTGELFF,TGTGCCAGCAGCGTTGTAACGAACACCGGGGAGCTGTTTTTT,-,TRBV9,-,TRBJ2-2
CASSVLGAPQETQYF,TGCGCCAGCAGCGTTCTGGGGGCTCCCCAAGAGACCCAGTACTTC,-,TRBV5-1,-,TRBJ2-5
CSARGTEAFF,TGCAGTGCTAGGGGCACTGAAGCCTTCTTT,-,TRBV20-1,-,TRBJ1-1
CASSPQGYTYEQYF,TGTGCCAGCAGCCCCCAGGGGTACACCTACGAGCAGTACTTC,-,TRBV7-2,-,TRBJ2-7
CAWSVRGGDSPLHF,TGTGCCTGGAGTGTAAGGGGGGGTGATTCACCCCTCCACTTT,-,TRBV30,-,TRBJ1-6
CASSDGVTYGYTF,TGTGCCAGCAGTGACGGGGTCACCTATGGCTACACCTTC,-,TRBV6-1,-,TRBJ1-2
CASSYGQGFYGYTF,TGTGCCAGCAGTTACGGACAGGGGTTCTATGGCTACACCTTC,TRBD1,TRBV6-5,few,TRBJ1-2
CAISAGNRVGTDTQYF,TGTGCCATCAGTGCCGGTAATCGGGTCGGCACAGATACGCAGTATTTT,-,TRBV10-3,-,TRBJ2-3
CASSLRTGNYGYTF,TGTGCCAGCAGTCTTAGGACGGGGAACTATGGCTACACCTTC,-,TRBV6-5,-,TRBJ1-2
CASSLPSSGANVLTF,TGCGCCAGCAGCTTGCCCAGCTCTGGGGCCAACGTCCTGACTTTC,-,TRBV5-1,-,TRBJ2-6
CASSRVGVGNQPQHF,TGTGCCAGCAGCCGCGTAGGGGTCGGTAATCAGCCCCAGCATTTT,-,TRBV6-6,-,TRBJ1-5
CASSLAGQPRGYTF,TGTGCCAGCAGCTTAGCGGGGCAGCCCAGGGGCTACACCTTC,-,TRBV7-2,-,TRBJ1-2
CASSLGRGPGQTQYF,TGTGCCAGCAGCTTGGGAAGGGGGCCCGGACAGACCCAGTACTTC,TRBD1,TRBV5-4,-,TRBJ2-5
CASGPPRISGANVLTF,TGTGCCAGCGGCCCCCCCCGAATTTCTGGGGCCAACGTCCTGACTTTC,-,TRBV5-6,-,TRBJ2-6
CAWSVLGADTQYF,TGTGCCTGGAGTGTATTGGGGGCAGATACGCAGTATTTT,-,TRBV30,-,TRBJ2-3
CASREPGLAGEDEQFF,TGTGCCAGCAGAGAACCGGGACTAGCGGGAGAGGATGAGCAGTTCTTC,TRBD2,TRBV2,-,TRBJ2-1
CASSLWPGWSSYNEQFF,TGTGCCAGCAGCTTGTGGCCAGGGTGGAGCTCCTACAATGAGCAGTTCTTC,-,TRBV5-5,-,TRBJ2-1
CASSLERRDPEAFF,TGTGCCAGCAGCTTAGAAAGGAGGGACCCTGAAGCTTTCTTT,-,TRBV7-2,once,TRBJ1-1
CASSLAQVAGGGEQFF,TGCGCCAGCAGCTTGGCCCAAGTAGCGGGCGGGGGGGAGCAGTTCTTC,TRBD2,TRBV5-1,-,TRBJ2-1
CASQVRGGEETQYF,TGTGCCAGTCAAGTACGAGGGGGCGAGGAGACCCAGTACTTC,TRBD1,TRBV19,-,TRBJ2-5
CASSRDLDRLHDGYTF,TGTGCCAGCAGCCGAGACCTGGACAGACTCCACGATGGCTACACCTTC,-,TRBV7-9,-,TRBJ1-2
CASSQAGLAGGNTGELFF,TGCGCCAGCAGCCAAGCGGGACTAGCGGGGGGGAACACCGGGGAGCTGTTTTTT,TRBD2,TRBV4-1,-,TRBJ2-2
CATSQTRTSHNEQFF,TGTGCCACGAGCCAGACTAGAACGTCTCACAATGAGCAGTTCTTC,-,TRBV15,-,TRBJ2-1
CASSTINSLVEKLFF,TGTGCCAGTAGTACAATTAACAGTCTGGTGGAAAAACTGTTTTTT,-,TRBV19,-,TRBJ1-4
CASSPPPGELFF,TGTGCCAGCTCACCTCCTCCCGGGGAGCTGTTTTTT,-,TRBV18,-,TRBJ2-2
CASSFEGPNSPLHF,TGTGCCAGCAGCTTCGAAGGGCCGAATTCACCCCTCCACTTT,-,TRBV7-8,-,TRBJ1-6
CASSVTGGDEKLFF,TGTGCCAGCAGTGTGACAGGGGGGGATGAAAAACTGTTTTTT,TRBD1,TRBV2,few,TRBJ1-4
CASSPDDRGQGGTQYF,TGTGCCAGCAGCCCAGACGACAGGGGGCAAGGGGGTACGCAGTATTTT,TRBD1,TRBV4-2,once,TRBJ2-3
CASTDRQGAYYGYTF,TGCGCCAGCACCGATCGACAGGGGGCGTACTATGGCTACACCTTC,TRBD1,TRBV10-2,once,TRBJ1-2
CASSQDGAVSSGNTIYF,TGTGCCAGCAGCCAAGATGGTGCGGTAAGCTCTGGAAACACCATATATTTT,-,TRBV4-2,-,TRBJ1-3
CAISESSGTDTQYF,TGTGCCATCAGTGAGTCTAGCGGCACAGATACGCAGTATTTT,-,TRBV10-3,-,TRBJ2-3
CASKRDRDEKLFF,TGTGCCAGCAAACGGGACAGGGATGAAAAACTGTTTTTT,TRBD1,TRBV2,-,TRBJ1-4
CASAFSSGASGNTIYF,TGTGCCAGCGCGTTTTCCTCAGGGGCTAGTGGAAACACCATATATTTT,-,TRBV7-6,once,TRBJ1-3
CASSQGAGGPVTDTQYF,TGCGCCAGCAGCCAAGGAGCGGGGGGGCCTGTAACAGATACGCAGTATTTT,TRBD2,TRBV4-1,-,TRBJ2-3
CASSHFSGVGNYGYTF,TGTGCCAGCAGTCATTTTAGTGGGGTCGGCAACTATGGCTACACCTTC,-,TRBV7-2,-,TRBJ1-2
CASSPRLGGRETQYF,TGTGCCAGCAGCCCACGTCTAGGGGGGCGAGAGACCCAGTACTTC,-,TRBV11-3,-,TRBJ2-5
CASVDRSMNTEAFF,TGTGCCAGTGTGGACAGGAGCATGAACACTGAAGCTTTCTTT,TRBD1,TRBV19,-,TRBJ1-1
CASSFSPNTGELFF,TGTGCCAGCAGTTTTAGCCCGAACACCGGGGAGCTGTTTTTT,-,TRBV27,-,TRBJ2-2
CASSRSQGAWEGLYEQYF,TGTGCCAGCAGCCGATCACAGGGGGCGTGGGAGGGCCTCTACGAGCAGTACTTC,TRBD1,TRBV5-4,-,TRBJ2-7
CASSPGGRGLDTQYF,TGTGCCAGCAGCCCCGGAGGGAGGGGTCTTGATACGCAGTATTTT,TRBD2,TRBV7-3,-,TRBJ2-3
CASRITANYGYTF,TGTGCCAGCAGGATTACAGCTAACTATGGCTACACCTTC,-,TRBV6-1,-,TRBJ1-2
CASSLRTGYGNTIYF,TGTGCCAGCAGCCTACGGACAGGGTACGGAAACACCATATATTTT,TRBD1,TRBV14,-,TRBJ1-3
CASSPNRAGSGETQYF,TGTGCCAGCAGCCCTAACCGGGCAGGGAGTGGTGAGACCCAGTACTTC,-,TRBV7-9,-,TRBJ2-5
CASSQGRARVNTEAFF,TGCGCCAGCAGCCAAGGCCGGGCCAGAGTTAACACTGAAGCTTTCTTT,-,TRBV4-1,-,TRBJ1-1
CAWMGDYNTGELFF,TGTGCCTGGATGGGTGACTACAACACTGGGGAGCTGTTTTTT,-,TRBV30,-,TRBJ2-2
CASSLGAVANTGELFF,TGCGCCAGCAGCTTGGGGGCAGTCGCGAACACCGGGGAGCTGTTTTTT,-,TRBV5-1,once,TRBJ2-2
CASSLIRGARGNNEQFF,TGCGCCAGCAGCTTGATCCGTGGGGCAAGGGGAAACAATGAGCAGTTCTTC,-,TRBV5-1,-,TRBJ2-1
CASRGAASGRVEQYF,TGTGCCAGCAGAGGGGCGGCTAGCGGGAGGGTCGAGCAGTACTTC,TRBD2,TRBV5-6,-,TRBJ2-7
CASSRTSGPYEQYF,TGTGCCAGCTCTCGGACTAGCGGCCCCTACGAGCAGTACTTC,TRBD2,TRBV7-2,-,TRBJ2-7
CASSFAQHF,TGTGCCAGCAGTTTCGCCCAGCATTTT,-,TRBV28,few,TRBJ1-5
CASSVTQMGGYQETQYF,TGTGCCAGCAGCGTAACCCAAATGGGGGGTTACCAAGAGACCCAGTACTTC,-,TRBV9,-,TRBJ2-5
CSAAGGRSRGRNTEAFF,TGCAGCGCCGCGGGCGGCCGAAGCCGGGGGAGGAACACTGAAGCTTTCTTT,-,TRBV29-1,-,TRBJ1-1